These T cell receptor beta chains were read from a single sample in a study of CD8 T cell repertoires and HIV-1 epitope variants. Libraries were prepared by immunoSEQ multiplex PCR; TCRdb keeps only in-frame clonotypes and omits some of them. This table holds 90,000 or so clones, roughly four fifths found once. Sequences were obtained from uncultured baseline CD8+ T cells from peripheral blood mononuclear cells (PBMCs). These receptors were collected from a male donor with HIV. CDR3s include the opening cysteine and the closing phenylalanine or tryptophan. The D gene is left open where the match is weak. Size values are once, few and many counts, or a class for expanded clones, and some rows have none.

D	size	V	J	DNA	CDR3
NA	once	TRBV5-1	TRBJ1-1	TGCGCCAGCAGCCCGGACGGGAACACTGAAGCTTTCTTT	CASSPDGNTEAFF
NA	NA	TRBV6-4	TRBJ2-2	TGTGCCAGCAGTCCTGGAAGATCCGAGGGTGCGGAGCTGTTTTTT	CASSPGRSEGAELFF
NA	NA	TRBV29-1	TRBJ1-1	TGCAGCGTTGAAGAGAACGGACGGGCCGCTTTCTTT	CSVEENGRAAFF
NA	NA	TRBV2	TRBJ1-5	TGTGCCAGCAGTGATGAAGGGAGGCGAAGCAATCAGCCCCAGCATTTT	CASSDEGRRSNQPQHF
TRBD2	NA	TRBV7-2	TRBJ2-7	TGTGCCAGCAGCTTAACAGCGGGAGGCCTCTACGAGCAGTACTTC	CASSLTAGGLYEQYF
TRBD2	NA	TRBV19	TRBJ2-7	TGTGCCAGTAGTAATCTAGCGGGGGCCTCCTACGAGCAGTACTTC	CASSNLAGASYEQYF
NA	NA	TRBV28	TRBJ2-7	TGTGCCAGCAGTTTCGGTGGGTCACAGGGCGAGCAGTACTTC	CASSFGGSQGEQYF
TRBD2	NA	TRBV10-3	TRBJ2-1	TGTGCCATCAGTGGGACTAGCGGATCAGGTGAGCAGTTCTTC	CAISGTSGSGEQFF
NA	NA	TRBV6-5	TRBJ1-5	TGTGCCAGCACCACGGGGTCAGGACAGCCCCAGCATTTT	CASTTGSGQPQHF
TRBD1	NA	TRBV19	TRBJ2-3	TGTGCCAGTAGCCGGACAGGGGGCATGGCAGATACGCAGTATTTT	CASSRTGGMADTQYF
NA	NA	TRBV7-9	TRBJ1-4	TGTGCCAGCAGCGGAGAGGGGCACTTGAATGAAAAACTGTTTTTT	CASSGEGHLNEKLFF
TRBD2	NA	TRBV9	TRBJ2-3	TGTGCCAGCAGCGCCAGGACTAGCGGGACTAGCACAGATACGCAGTATTTT	CASSARTSGTSTDTQYF
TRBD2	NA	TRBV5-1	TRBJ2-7	TGCGCCAGCAGCTTGACTAGCGGTACCTACGAGCAGTACTTC	CASSLTSGTYEQYF
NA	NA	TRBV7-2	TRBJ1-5	TGTGCCAGCAGCCCAGATGGACTTATCAATCAGCCCCAGCATTTT	CASSPDGLINQPQHF
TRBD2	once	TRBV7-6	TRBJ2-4	TGTGCCAGCAGCCAACTAGCGGGAGGGGACATTCAGTACTTC	CASSQLAGGDIQYF
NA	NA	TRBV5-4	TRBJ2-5	TGTGCCAGCAGCTCACTGGGGGAGACAGATGGAGAGACCCAGTACTTC	CASSSLGETDGETQYF
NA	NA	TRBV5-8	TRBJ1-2	TGTGCCAGCAGCTTGGACAATAACTATGGCTACACCTTC	CASSLDNNYGYTF
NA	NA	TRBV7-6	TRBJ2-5	TGTGCCAGCAGCTCCAGGGGAGACATCGGGCTCCAAGAGACCCAGTACTTC	CASSSRGDIGLQETQYF
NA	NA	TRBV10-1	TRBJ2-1	TGCGCCAGCAGTGAGGCTATCGTAAGAGGGAATGAGCAGTTCTTC	CASSEAIVRGNEQFF
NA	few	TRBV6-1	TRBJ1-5	TGTGCCAGCAGGGGGGGGAATCAGCCCCAGCATTTT	CASRGGNQPQHF
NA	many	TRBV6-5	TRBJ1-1	TGTGCCAGCAGTTACGGGGGAACTGAAGCTTTCTTT	CASSYGGTEAFF
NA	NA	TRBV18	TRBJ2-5	TGTGCCAGCTCACCAGCCCAGGGGGAGACCCAGTACTTC	CASSPAQGETQYF